This passage covers 18 T cell receptor beta chains from one sample sequenced in a study of cytomegalovirus exposure and HLA in healthy donors. Primers: 60 Vbeta forward and 13 Jbeta reverse. Clones were sequenced by immunoSEQ multiplex PCR, and TCRdb holds only the in-frame ones, with some missing. The data show some 50,000 clones, 72% seen once. The sequencing input was PBMCs. The source is a man aged 25 to 40 in good health and CMV-seronegative.

This chain joins TRBV20-1 and TRBJ1-2, with D possibly being TRBD1 (5 bases). The V end lost 3 bases, the J end lost 9 bases, and 11 bases lay between the germline ends. This CDR3 is built from 11 residues. Looked up from germline, CDR1 is DFQATT and CDR2 is SNEGSKA (reference sequence). The CDR3 DNA reads as TGCAGTGCTAGTGACAAGGGGAGCTACACCTTC. Translated: CSASDKGSYTF.

Comment on this clone: Other DNA sequences in this sample translate to the same CDR3. CDR3: CASSPQGADGYTF. CDR3 nucleotides: TGTGCCAGCTCACCCCAGGGGGCGGATGGCTACACCTTC. This chain joins TRBV18 and TRBJ1-2; 8 bases agree with TRBD1. After removal of 3 bases from V and 6 bases from J, the junction contained 3 bases not matched to a gene. The CDR3 is made up of 13 amino acids. Germline V gene sequence: CDR1 KGHSH, CDR2 LQKENI.

The chain combines TRBV6-4 with TRBJ2-5; tentatively, D is TRBD1 (6 bases). The CDR3 is 14 amino acids. Trimming pared 7 bases from V and 1 base from J, leaving 13 bases between. The V gene's germline CDR1 is MRHNA and CDR2 SNTAGT. In DNA, the CDR3 is TGTGCCAGCACTCCAGGGGACACCCAAGAGACCCAGTACTTC. Amino acid sequence: CASTPGDTQETQYF.

This chain connects TRBV6-5 to TRBJ1-4; D may be TRBD1 (6 bases). Germline CDR1 and CDR2: MNHEY and SVGAGI. This CDR3 has 15 amino acids. Trimming took 4 bases from V and 8 from J, leaving 17 bases between them. The CDR3 region has the DNA TGTGCCAGCAGTTCCGAACAGGGAGCACGCGAAAAACTGTTTTTT. It encodes CASSSEQGAREKLFF.

In this sample, this clone turned up once. The gene calls are TRBV5-1 and TRBJ2-2, with 9 bases that match TRBD2. V was pared by 4 bases and J by 7 bases, with 8 bases of the junction left unmatched. Germline V CDR1 and CDR2: SGHRS, YFSETQ. The CDR3 totals 15 residues. DNA of the CDR3: TGCGCCAGCAGCGGGCGGGAGGGACTAATCGGGGAGCTGTTTTTT. This sequence encodes CASSGREGLIGELFF.

The V call is TRBV2, the J call TRBJ2-7; 10 nucleotides match TRBD1. V lost 10 bases and J lost 2; bases outside the gene matches: 5. The CDR3 covers 13 residues. CDR1 SNHLY and CDR2 FYNNEI come from the germline V gene. CDR3 coding DNA: TGTGCCACCAGGACAGGGGGTCCCTACGAGCAGTACTTC. Its protein product is CATRTGGPYEQYF.

This clone was seen just once. The V and J genes are TRBV10-3 and TRBJ2-7; unclear D gene. V shed 4 bases and J shed 1 base, with 11 bases lying between them. Looked up from germline, CDR1 is ENHRY and CDR2 is SYGVKD. This CDR3 contains 14 residues. The CDR3 DNA follows: TGTGCCATCAGTGTGTGGGCTCGATCCTACGAGCAGTACTTC. This gives the protein CAISVWARSYEQYF.

V is TRBV6-6 and J is TRBJ2-2; 7 bases are a match to TRBD1. Trimming cost V 7 bases and J 6 bases; bases outside gene matches: 8. There are 14 residues in the CDR3. Germline lookup yields CDR1 MNHNY and CDR2 SVGAGI (reference sequence). The CDR3 nucleotides are TGTGCCAGCACCAAAGACAGGGTCCCCGGGGAGCTGTTTTTT. It is translated as CASTKDRVPGELFF.

With respect to this clone: At one boundary the junction diverges from the germline segment, which might be a read error. This chain links TRBV5-6 with TRBJ2-5; the match to TRBD2 covers 14 bases. Germline assignment: CDR1 SGHDT and CDR2 YYEEEE. This CDR3 contains 17 residues. The CDR3, as DNA: TGTGCCAGCGGCTTCGGGACTAGCGGGAGTTGGGGGGAGACCCAGTACTTC. Protein sequence: CASGFGTSGSWGETQYF.

The genes are TRBV5-1 and TRBJ2-1, with TRBD2 matching over 14 bases. CDR3 length: 15 amino acids. Germline V gene sequence: CDR1 SGHRS, CDR2 YFSETQ. Trimming cost V 4 bases and J 6 bases; bases outside gene matches: 3. CDR3 amino acids: CASSPGTSGGNEQFF. CDR3 sequence (DNA): TGCGCCAGCAGCCCCGGGACTAGCGGGGGCAATGAGCAGTTCTTC.

The rearrangement links TRBV30 to TRBJ2-2; TRBD2 agrees at 7 bases. The CDR3 spans 16 residues. Germline values: CDR1 GTSNPN, CDR2 SVGIG (reference sequence). Trimming cost V 0 bases and J 4 bases; bases outside gene matches: 8. The CDR3 coding sequence is TGTGCCTGGAGTGTAGCCGCGGGAGTCCGCACCGGGGAGCTGTTTTTT. It is translated as CAWSVAAGVRTGELFF.

The chain carries TRBV5-4 and TRBJ1-1; D might be TRBD1 (5 bases). CDR3 length equals 14 residues. Trimming took off 0 bases at V and 0 bases at J, with 6 bases between the two ends. The germline V gene has CDR1 SGHNT and CDR2 YYREEE (reference sequence). In DNA form, the CDR3 reads TGTGCCAGCAGCTTGGGACAGATGAACACTGAAGCTTTCTTT. It translates to CASSLGQMNTEAFF.

V gene TRBV30 combines with J gene TRBJ2-2, with D hard to call. Trimming removed 2 bases at V and 5 bases at J, with 6 bases between. CDR1 GTSNPN and CDR2 SVGIG come from the germline V gene (reference sequence). This CDR3 is 12 amino acids long. The CDR3 nucleotides are TGTGCCTGGAGTCCCAGGACCGGGGAGCTGTTTTTT. Its translation is CAWSPRTGELFF.

This clone was counted a few times. The rearrangement uses TRBV30 and TRBJ1-1; D is unclear. Germline V CDR1 and CDR2: GTSNPN, SVGIG (reference sequence). The CDR3 is made up of 14 amino acids. Deletions cut 4 bases from V and 5 bases from J, with 17 bases between. The CDR3 protein is CAWIRGISRTEAFF. CDR3 DNA sequence: TGTGCCTGGATCCGAGGGATTTCTAGGACTGAAGCTTTCTTT.

In this sample, this clone turned up a few times. The chain employs TRBV10-3 and TRBJ1-5, with D perhaps matching TRBD1 (6 bases). V lost 0 bases and J lost 10, with 16 bases in between. CDR1 is ENHRY and CDR2 is SYGVKD in the germline V gene. The CDR3 runs 15 residues. CDR3: CAISESMAGVHPQHF. The CDR3 DNA sequence: TGTGCCATCAGTGAGTCAATGGCAGGGGTCCATCCCCAGCATTTT.

The chain is built from TRBV6-1 and TRBJ2-1, with D possibly TRBD2 on 5 matching bases. This CDR3 is built from 14 residues. V lost 5 bases and J 8 bases, leaving 16 bases between the germline ends. Germline CDR1 MNHNS, CDR2 SASEGT. CDR3 amino acids: CASSIRPGFDEQFF. The CDR3 DNA sequence: TGTGCCAGCAGTATTAGACCGGGGTTCGATGAGCAGTTCTTC.

This clone was recorded only once. The V and J genes are TRBV28 and TRBJ2-7, with 9 bases aligning to TRBD1. The ends lost 7 bases at V and 0 bases at J; junction bases unmatched: 7. The CDR3 has 15 residues. Germline V CDR1 and CDR2: MDHEN, SYDVKM. This CDR3 reads CASNRPDRGSYEQYF. Written as DNA, the CDR3 is TGTGCCAGCAACCGCCCGGACAGGGGCTCCTACGAGCAGTACTTC.

This clone turned up a few times. This chain's CDR3 is CASTPTSNSYEQYF. The CDR3, as DNA: TGTGCCAGCACCCCGACTAGCAATTCCTACGAGCAGTACTTC. V usage is TRBV2 and J usage is TRBJ2-7; TRBD2 matches at 7 bases. Per germline, CDR1 SNHLY and CDR2 FYNNEI. The CDR3 contains 14 residues. With V trimmed by 7 bases and J by 1 base, 7 bases remained unmatched.